Listed below are T cell receptor beta chains from one sample, sequenced in a study of cytomegalovirus exposure and HLA in healthy donors. The protocol was immunoSEQ multiplex PCR, while the TCRdb copy is restricted to in-frame clones and leaves out a portion. The sample has tens of thousands of clones, nearly 80% seen once. Sequencing input: PBMCs. These receptors originate from a man aged 40-50 years in good health and CMV-seronegative. The CDR3 runs from the conserved cysteine through the conserved F or W. The D gene is left open where the match is weak. Expanded clones are given a class, and other clones once, few, many or no size at all.

d_gene,abundance,j_gene,v_gene,CDR3nt,CDR3aa
TRBD2,NA,TRBJ2-2,TRBV11-1,TGTGCCAGCAGCCTAGTGACTAGCGGAGGGGCCGGGGAGCTGTTTTTT,CASSLVTSGGAGELFF
TRBD1,NA,TRBJ2-1,TRBV5-1,TGCGCCAGCAGGAGGGACAGGGGGGCCTCCTCTGGCGGGAGGGACTCCTACAATGAGCAGTTCTTC,CASRRDRGASSGGRDSYNEQFF
NA,NA,TRBJ1-1,TRBV7-9,TGTGCCAGCAGCCCTTCCGGACAGAGGATGAACACTGAAGCTTTCTTT,CASSPSGQRMNTEAFF
NA,NA,TRBJ2-1,TRBV7-8,TGTGCCAGCAGCTTTAGGGCTAGCAGCCTCTACAATGAGCAGTTCTTC,CASSFRASSLYNEQFF
NA,few,TRBJ2-5,TRBV7-8,TGTGCCAGCAGCTTAAATTTGGGAGTGGTGGAGACCCAGTACTTC,CASSLNLGVVETQYF
NA,NA,TRBJ1-4,TRBV6-6,TGTGCCAGCAGTTCCCCCCTAACCGAAAAACTGTTTTTT,CASSSPLTEKLFF
TRBD2,NA,TRBJ2-3,TRBV5-1,TGCGCCAGCAGCTCTCTAGCGGGAGCGAGAGATACGCAGTATTTT,CASSSLAGARDTQYF
TRBD2,once,TRBJ2-1,TRBV9,TGTGCCAGCAGCGTAGCTGGCGGGAGGGCCAAAGGAGACAATGAGCAGTTCTTC,CASSVAGGRAKGDNEQFF
NA,NA,TRBJ1-5,TRBV28,TGTGCCAGCAGTTCTTTAGGCAGGGGTGAACAGCCCCAGCATTTT,CASSSLGRGEQPQHF
NA,once,TRBJ2-5,TRBV7-6,TGTGCCAGCAGCTTAAGCGGCAACCTCCAAGAGACCCAGTACTTC,CASSLSGNLQETQYF
TRBD1,NA,TRBJ1-2,TRBV15,TGTGCCACCAGCAGAGATTCAGGGGGCGGCTACACCTTC,CATSRDSGGGYTF
TRBD1,NA,TRBJ2-7,TRBV6-5,TGTGCCAGCAGCCCACAGGGGAGCGAGCAGTACTTC,CASSPQGSEQYF
NA,NA,TRBJ2-7,TRBV2,TGTGCCAGCAGTGAAGGCTTGGGACACTACTACGAGCAGTACTTC,CASSEGLGHYYEQYF
NA,NA,TRBJ1-3,TRBV30,TGTGCCTGGAGTGTTCCCGGGGTGGCTGGAAACACCATATATTTT,CAWSVPGVAGNTIYF
TRBD1,NA,TRBJ2-3,TRBV6-6,TGTGCCAGCAGTTACGGGACAGGGGGAATCTCAGATACGCAGTATTTT,CASSYGTGGISDTQYF
TRBD1,NA,TRBJ1-1,TRBV18,TGTGCCAGCTGGGACAGGGCCAACACTGAAGCTTTCTTT,CASWDRANTEAFF
TRBD2,NA,TRBJ2-7,TRBV7-9,TGTGCCAGCAGCTTCTCTAGCGGGCAAGGGGTCTACGAGCAGTACTTC,CASSFSSGQGVYEQYF
TRBD1,NA,TRBJ2-1,TRBV7-3,TGTGCCAGCAGCTTGAACAGGGGGCCCGATAATGAGCAGTTCTTC,CASSLNRGPDNEQFF
NA,NA,TRBJ2-2,TRBV28,TGTGCCAGCAGAGAACGGGCCGGGGAGCTGTTTTTT,CASRERAGELFF
NA,NA,TRBJ1-2,TRBV25-1,TGTGCCAGCAGTGCAGTGCGGGATGGCTACACCTTC,CASSAVRDGYTF
NA,NA,TRBJ1-2,TRBV19,TGTGCCAGTAGTTTACCTCACGGGATGACGGGTGGCTACACCTTC,CASSLPHGMTGGYTF
TRBD2,NA,TRBJ2-2,TRBV7-9,TGTGCCAGCAGCTTAAGCGGGAGCGTTCCCGGGGAGCTGTTTTTT,CASSLSGSVPGELFF
NA,once,TRBJ2-2,TRBV28,TGTGCCAGCAGCCCATCCGGGGGGAACACCGGGGAGCTGTTTTTT,CASSPSGGNTGELFF
NA,NA,TRBJ1-1,TRBV29-1,TGCAGCGTTGCCGGGACAAGCTACACTGAAGCTTTCTTT,CSVAGTSYTEAFF
NA,NA,TRBJ2-5,TRBV30,TGTGCCTGGAGTGTACGTCAGCAAGAGACCCAGTACTTC,CAWSVRQQETQYF
NA,NA,TRBJ1-1,TRBV13,TGTGCCAGCAGCTTAACGGGGATATTAGTTCAGGGGCCCCGGAACACTGAAGCTTTCTTT,CASSLTGILVQGPRNTEAFF
TRBD2,NA,TRBJ2-1,TRBV2,TGTGCCAGCAGTGAGGCTAGCGGGAGTTACAATGAGCAGTTCTTC,CASSEASGSYNEQFF
NA,once,TRBJ1-3,TRBV27,TGTGCCAGCAGTGCAGGGGTTGGAAACACCATATATTTT,CASSAGVGNTIYF
NA,NA,TRBJ2-4,TRBV7-2,TGTGCCAGCAGCTTAGCCAACACCTTTCTAAACATTCAGTACTTC,CASSLANTFLNIQYF
TRBD2,few,TRBJ2-3,TRBV7-9,TGTGCCAGCAGTTCACTAGCGGGAGTAGTCACAGATACGCAGTATTTT,CASSSLAGVVTDTQYF
NA,once,TRBJ2-1,TRBV13,TGTGCCAGCAGCTTAGTGCTAGAGCAGTTCTTC,CASSLVLEQFF
TRBD1,NA,TRBJ1-2,TRBV29-1,TGCAGCGTTGGAACAGGGGGGAACTATGGCTACACCTTC,CSVGTGGNYGYTF
TRBD1,NA,TRBJ2-5,TRBV27,TGTGCCAGCAGTCATTTCCCAACACAGGGGGCCCAAGAGACCCAGTACTTC,CASSHFPTQGAQETQYF
TRBD1,NA,TRBJ2-1,TRBV13,TGTGCCAGCAGCCTTACCATGGGACAGGACATTTACAATGAGCAGTTCTTC,CASSLTMGQDIYNEQFF
NA,NA,TRBJ2-3,TRBV6-5,TGTGCCAGCAGTCCCGGGATAGGAAATACGCAGTATTTT,CASSPGIGNTQYF
TRBD2,NA,TRBJ2-7,TRBV9,TGTGCCAGCAGCGTAGACAGGGTTAGCGGGAGCGTCCGTTTAAACCACGAGCAGTACTTC,CASSVDRVSGSVRLNHEQYF
NA,NA,TRBJ2-5,TRBV27,TGTGCCAGCAGTTTCTGGGGCAGGACAGATCAAGAGACCCAGTACTTC,CASSFWGRTDQETQYF
NA,NA,TRBJ2-2,TRBV6-5,TGTGCCAGCAGTTACTCCTCCCCCGGGGAGCTGTTTTTT,CASSYSSPGELFF
NA,NA,TRBJ2-1,TRBV5-4,TGTGCCAGCAGCTTTCTCGGGAGTGGTGACGGGCAGTTCTTC,CASSFLGSGDGQFF
TRBD2,NA,TRBJ2-2,TRBV10-3,TGTGCCATCAGAGGACTAGCGGGAGAGTCCGGGGAGCTGTTTTTT,CAIRGLAGESGELFF